Reported below is one T cell receptor (beta chain). Antigen: not known. The data belong to a study of T cell responses to AZD1222 COVID-19 vaccine. Study observations and caveats: Only six people who got AZD1222 tested seropositive at baseline. Among the donors, most were white British and more were female, and clonal diversity was possibly underestimated. Sampling captured repertoires only after the peak T cell response.

The V segment lost 6 bases and the J segment 3 bases; nucleotides outside the gene matches: 4. Germline V gene data show CDR1 as MNHNY and CDR2 as SVGAGI (reference sequence). The CDR3 spans 14 residues. The assay was immunoSEQ multiplex PCR, and TCRdb's table has in-frame clones only and misses some. The data show 170,000 or so clones, 90% seen once. The clonotype was recovered from an adult in good health. The starting material was peripheral blood, obtained on day 0 of AZD1222 vaccination. The chain links TRBV6-6 to TRBJ1-4, with TRBD1 matching 7 bases. CDR3 loop: CASSPGTANEKLFF. The CDR3 region has the DNA TGTGCCAGCAGCCCCGGGACAGCTAATGAAAAACTGTTTTTT.